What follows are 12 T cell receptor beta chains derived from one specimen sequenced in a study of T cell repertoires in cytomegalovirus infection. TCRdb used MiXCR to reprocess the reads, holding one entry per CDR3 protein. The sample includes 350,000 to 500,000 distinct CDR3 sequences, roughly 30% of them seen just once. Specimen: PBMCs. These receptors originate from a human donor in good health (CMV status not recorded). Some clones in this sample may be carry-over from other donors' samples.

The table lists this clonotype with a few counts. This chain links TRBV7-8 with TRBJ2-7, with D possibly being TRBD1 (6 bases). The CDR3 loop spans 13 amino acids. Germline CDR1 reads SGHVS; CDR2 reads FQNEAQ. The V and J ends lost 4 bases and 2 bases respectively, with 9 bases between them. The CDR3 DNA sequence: TGTGCCAGCAGCTACAGGGTTACCTACGAGCAGTACTTC. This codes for CASSYRVTYEQYF.

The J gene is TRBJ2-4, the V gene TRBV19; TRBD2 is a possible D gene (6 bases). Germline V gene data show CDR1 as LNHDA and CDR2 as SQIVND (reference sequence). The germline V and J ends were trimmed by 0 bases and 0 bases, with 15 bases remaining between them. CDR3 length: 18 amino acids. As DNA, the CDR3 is TGTGCCAGTAGTATAGACAGAGGAGGGGACCTAGCCAAAAACATTCAGTACTTC. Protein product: CASSIDRGGDLAKNIQYF.

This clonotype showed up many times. CDR3 sequence reads: CASSPTGAGTEAFF. The CDR3, as DNA: TGTGCCAGCAGCCCGACGGGGGCAGGAACTGAAGCTTTCTTT. The genes are TRBV7-3 and TRBJ1-1, with D maybe TRBD1 (6 bases). Between the trimmed V and J ends, which lost 5 bases and 5 bases, there was a span of 15 bases. Looked up from germline, CDR1 is SGHTA and CDR2 is FQGTGA. This CDR3 region has 14 residues.

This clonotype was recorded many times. CDR3 in DNA: TGTGCCAGCAGCCGACAGAAGTTACCGGTGCCGGCGGCTGAAGCTTTCTTT. This sequence encodes CASSRQKLPVPAAEAFF. The chain employs TRBV5-5 and TRBJ1-1; D possibly corresponds to TRBD1 (5 bases). With 4 bases removed from V and 6 bases from J, the gap between germline ends came to 25 bases. The CDR3 spans 17 residues. Per germline, CDR1 SGHKS and CDR2 YYEKEE (reference sequence).

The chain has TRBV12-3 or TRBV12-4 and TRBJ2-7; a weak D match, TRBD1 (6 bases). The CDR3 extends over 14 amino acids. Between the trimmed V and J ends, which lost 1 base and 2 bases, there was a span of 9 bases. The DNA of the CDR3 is TGTGCCAGCAGTTTAGACAGGGCCCCCTACGAGCAGTACTTC. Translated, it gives CASSLDRAPYEQYF.

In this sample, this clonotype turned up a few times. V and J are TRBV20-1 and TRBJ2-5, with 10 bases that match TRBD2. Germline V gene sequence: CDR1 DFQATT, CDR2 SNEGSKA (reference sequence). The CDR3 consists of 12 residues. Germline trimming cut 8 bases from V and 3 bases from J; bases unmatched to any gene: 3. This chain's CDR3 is CSLSGGKETQYF. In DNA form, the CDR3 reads TGCAGTCTTAGCGGGGGGAAAGAGACCCAGTACTTC.

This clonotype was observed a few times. CDR3 amino acids: CASQRDSEQFF. The DNA for the CDR3 is TGTGCCAGCCAGCGGGACAGCGAGCAGTTCTTC. This chain connects TRBV18 to TRBJ2-1; D is tentatively TRBD1 or TRBD2 (7 bases each). This CDR3 has 11 residues. Deletions cut 8 bases from V and 10 bases from J, with 12 bases between. In germline, CDR1 is KGHSH, CDR2 LQKENI.

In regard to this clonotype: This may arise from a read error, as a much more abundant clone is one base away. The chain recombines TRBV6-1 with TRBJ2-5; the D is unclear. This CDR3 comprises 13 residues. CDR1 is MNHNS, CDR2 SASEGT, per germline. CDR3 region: CASRAAKQETKYF. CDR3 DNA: TGTGCCAGCAGGGCTGCGAAGCAAGAGACCAAGTACTTC.

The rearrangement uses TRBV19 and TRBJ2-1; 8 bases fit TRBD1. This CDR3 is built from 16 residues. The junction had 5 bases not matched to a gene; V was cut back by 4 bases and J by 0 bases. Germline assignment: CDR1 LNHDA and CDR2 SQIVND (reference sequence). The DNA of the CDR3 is TGTGCCAGTAGTACCCGACAGGGGATCTCCTACAATGAGCAGTTCTTC. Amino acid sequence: CASSTRQGISYNEQFF.

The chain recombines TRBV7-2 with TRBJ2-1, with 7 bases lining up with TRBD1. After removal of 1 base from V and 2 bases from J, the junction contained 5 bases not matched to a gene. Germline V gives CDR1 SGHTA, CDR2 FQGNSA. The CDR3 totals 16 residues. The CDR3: CASSLGRQGAYNEQFF. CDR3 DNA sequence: TGTGCCAGCAGCTTAGGCCGACAGGGTGCCTACAATGAGCAGTTCTTC.

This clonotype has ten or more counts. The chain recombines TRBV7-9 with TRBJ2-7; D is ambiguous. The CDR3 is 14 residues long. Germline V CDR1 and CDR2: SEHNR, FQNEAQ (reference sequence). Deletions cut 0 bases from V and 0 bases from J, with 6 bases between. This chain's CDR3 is CASSLATTSYEQYF. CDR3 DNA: TGTGCCAGCAGCTTAGCAACAACCTCCTACGAGCAGTACTTC.

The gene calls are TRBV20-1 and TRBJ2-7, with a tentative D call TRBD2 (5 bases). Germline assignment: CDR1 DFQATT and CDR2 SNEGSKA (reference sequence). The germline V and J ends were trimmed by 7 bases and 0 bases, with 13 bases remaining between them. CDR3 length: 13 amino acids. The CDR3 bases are TGCAGTGGTCGCGGGTCTAGCTCCTACGAGCAGTACTTC. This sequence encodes CSGRGSSSYEQYF.